This note documents a single T cell receptor beta chain sequence. The target antigen is unknown. The source of the sample is a study of CD8 T cells in ankylosing spondylitis. Whole-study results and caveats: Clones linked to disease were reported to show significant enrichment in matched ankylosing spondylitis synovial fluid. Some motif variants had been reported before (in reactive arthritis synovial fluid and blood).

A single record per CDR3 protein comes from TCRdb applying MiXCR to the 5' RACE reads. The table has about 64,000 distinct CDR3 sequences, 6.2% seen once. Trimming removed 7 bases from V and 0 bases from J, with 13 bases in between. The CDR3 contains 14 residues. Germline CDR1 is WNHNN and CDR2 is SYGVQD (reference sequence). The sequencing input was synovial fluid, either unsorted or a sorted T cell fraction (not recorded which). J is TRBJ2-7 and V is TRBV10-1, with a tentative D call TRBD2 (6 bases). This sequence was found in a male donor with ankylosing spondylitis. The CDR3 loop is CASIERAGSYEQYF. For the CDR3, the DNA is TGCGCCAGCATCGAGCGGGCGGGCTCCTACGAGCAGTACTTC.